This T cell receptor (beta chain) was identified during a study of CXCR3-negative and CXCR3-positive naive CD8 T cells. Overall study findings and caveats: Compared with CXCR3-negative naive cells, CXCR3-positive naive cells showed more hydrophobic TRB CDR3s.

About this clonotype: Antigen specificity is unknown.

The CDR3 consists of 14 residues. The germline V gene encodes CDR1 SEHNR and CDR2 FQNEAQ (reference sequence). UMI-tagged TRB cDNA libraries were built via 5' RACE. TCRdb re-called the 5' RACE reads and catalogs CDR3 proteins one per entry, DNA excluded. This repertoire comprises roughly 130,000 distinct CDR3 sequences; its ten largest clones make up 0.59%. The sample comprised naive CXCR3+ CD8+ T cells from blood. Stated subset: CD45RO-CCR7+CD27+CD95- naive CD8+ T cells expressing CXCR3 (TNR3+). The sequence came from a human donor in good health. Some clones in this sample may be carry-over from other donors' samples. V is TRBV7-9 and J is TRBJ2-7; the TRBD1 assignment by TCRdb is unverifiable without DNA. The CDR3 loop is CASSLARGLGEQYF. Looking up the rest from reference TRBV7-9 and TRBJ2-7 gives the full variable domain: DTGVSQNPRHKITKRGQNVTFRCDPISEHNRLYWYRQTLGQGPEFLTYFQNEAQLEKSRLLSDRFSAERPKGSFSTLEIQRTEQGDSAMYLCASSLARGLGEQYFGPGTRLTVT.